This T cell receptor (beta chain) stems from a study of vaccination and CD4 T cells after COVID-19. The Oncomine TCR Beta short-read assay was applied to DNA of cultured CD4+ T cells. In TCRdb, the PCR reads were re-called with MiXCR into one record per CDR3 protein. Among 7,500 or so distinct CDR3 sequences listed, approximately 48% were seen once. The treatment denotes: roughly ten-day PBMC culture with coronavirus spike peptide pools or control peptides (ViraFEST assay). Before the COVID-19 pandemic (2011-2018), CD4+ T cells were obtained from the unexposed donor. Four cold-coronavirus spikes, along with SARS-CoV-2 S/N, were used to probe unexposed-donor CD4+ T cells, cells permitting. The V gene's germline CDR1 is LNHNV and CDR2 YYDKDF (reference sequence). This CDR3 contains 15 residues. V shed 3 bases and J shed 6 bases, with 17 bases lying between them. This clonotype turned up a few times. Its antigen is undetermined.

The sequenced sample consisted of CD4+ T cells from blood, cultured in vitro. The chain carries TRBV15 and TRBJ1-2, with a tentative D call TRBD1 (5 bases). The sequence derives from a human donor in good health. The CDR3 region is CATSRNKGSGDGYTF. The CDR3 coding sequence is TGTGCCACCAGCAGGAATAAGGGCTCGGGGGATGGCTACACCTTC.